This note documents a single T cell receptor (beta chain) sequence. The germline gene is not matched at one end of the junction; a read error may be the cause. From germline, CDR1 is SSHAT and CDR2 FNYEAQ (reference sequence). This CDR3 is built from 16 residues. Here immunoSEQ multiplex PCR was the method, and the copy in TCRdb shows in-frame clones only, minus some. The sample includes around 150,000 clones, roughly 90% seen only once; the top ten take 3.3%. These data come from a study of T cell responses to AZD1222 COVID-19 vaccine. Sequences were derived from peripheral blood, sampled 28 days after the second AZD1222 dose. This clonotype was sampled from an adult who received the AZD1222 COVID-19 vaccine. The chain combines TRBV7-7 with TRBJ2-1; 7 bases are shared with TRBD2. Written as DNA, the CDR3 is TGTGCTAGCAGCTTAGACCGCGGGAGCTCCTACAATGAGCAGTTCTTC. Translating it yields CASSLDRGSSYNEQFF.